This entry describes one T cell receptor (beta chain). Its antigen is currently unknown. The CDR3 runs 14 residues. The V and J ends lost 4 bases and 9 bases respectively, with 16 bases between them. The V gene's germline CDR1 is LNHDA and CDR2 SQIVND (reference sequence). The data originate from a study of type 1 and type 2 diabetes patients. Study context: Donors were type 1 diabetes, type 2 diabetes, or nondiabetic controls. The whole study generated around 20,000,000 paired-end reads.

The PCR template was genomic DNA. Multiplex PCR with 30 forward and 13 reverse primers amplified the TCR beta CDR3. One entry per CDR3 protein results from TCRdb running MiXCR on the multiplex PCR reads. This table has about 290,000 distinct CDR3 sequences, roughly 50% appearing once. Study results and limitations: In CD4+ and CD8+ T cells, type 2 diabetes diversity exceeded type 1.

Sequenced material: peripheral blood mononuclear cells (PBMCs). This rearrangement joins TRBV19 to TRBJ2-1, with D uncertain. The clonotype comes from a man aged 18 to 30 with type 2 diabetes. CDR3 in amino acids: CASSSRKVATEQFF. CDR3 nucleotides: TGTGCCAGTAGTAGTAGAAAGGTAGCTACTGAGCAGTTCTTC.